Following are 19 T cell receptor beta chains from one sample sequenced in a study of blood T cell repertoires in COVID-19 (dated by TCRdb to between 2020 and 2021). The library was generated by the immunoSEQ multiplex PCR assay. What TCRdb holds here is the immuneACCESS table cut down to in-frame rearrangements. Part of the clones is not present; checked against another copy, under half of the missing clones reflect an unresolved V gene, and the others are unexplained. The sample table shows more than 110,000 clones, and 85% are seen once. The ten biggest clones cover roughly 2.9% of the sample. Input material: peripheral blood. These receptors originate from a man aged 45-65 years with acute or convalescent COVID-19.

The chain employs TRBV10-3 and TRBJ2-1, with 7 nucleotides matching TRBD2. The CDR3 sequence is 16 residues long. Germline V gene data show CDR1 as ENHRY and CDR2 as SYGVKD. V gave up 2 bases and J gave up 8 bases; unmatched junction bases: 12. This chain's CDR3 is CAISEGISGAGDEQFF. The CDR3 DNA reads TGTGCCATCAGTGAGGGGATAAGCGGGGCTGGGGATGAGCAGTTCTTC.

The chain carries TRBV27 and TRBJ1-1; 8 bases are shared with TRBD1. The germline V gene has CDR1 MNHEY and CDR2 SMNVEV (reference sequence). This CDR3 region has 14 residues. Trimming cost V 4 bases and J 6 bases; bases outside gene matches: 7. In DNA form, the CDR3 reads TGTGCCAGCAGTTGGGGGACAGGAGGGGCTGAAGCTTTCTTT. It translates to CASSWGTGGAEAFF.

This rearrangement joins TRBV24-1 to TRBJ2-3; 8 nucleotides agree with TRBD1. J lost 5 bases, V lost 9 bases, and 9 bases had no gene match. Per the germline V gene, CDR1 is KGHDR and CDR2 is SFDVKD. CDR3 length equals 14 residues. The CDR3 loop is CATGGRGLGDTQYF. CDR3 bases: TGTGCCACCGGCGGCAGGGGGCTTGGAGATACGCAGTATTTT.

The V and J genes are TRBV5-1 and TRBJ2-5; perhaps TRBD1 as D (6 bases). Per the germline V gene, CDR1 is SGHRS and CDR2 is YFSETQ. Trimming stripped 4 bases from V and 3 bases from J, with 16 bases between. This CDR3 region has 15 residues. The CDR3 sequence: CASSTQDSTKETQYF. For the CDR3, the DNA is TGCGCCAGCAGCACACAGGACAGCACAAAAGAGACCCAGTACTTC.

Concerning this clone itself: Additional DNA sequences in this sample encode the identical CDR3. The chain is built from TRBV15 and TRBJ2-7; 9 bases are a match to TRBD2. With 0 bases clipped from V and 2 bases from J, the junction kept 8 bases outside the gene matches. The CDR3 runs to 17 residues. CDR1 is LNHNV and CDR2 is YYDKDF in the germline V gene (reference sequence). CDR3 protein: CATSREIASGTPYEQYF. The CDR3 bases are TGTGCCACCAGCAGAGAGATTGCTAGCGGGACCCCCTACGAGCAGTACTTC.

The rearrangement uses TRBV6-5 and TRBJ2-6; D gene uncertain. V was clipped by 8 bases and J by 2 bases, with 13 bases between them. CDR3 length: 15 residues. The germline V gene encodes CDR1 MNHEY and CDR2 SVGAGI. In DNA form, the CDR3 reads TGTGCCAGCTCCCTCTTGGCGGCTGGGGCCAACGTCCTGACTTTC. Its protein product is CASSLLAAGANVLTF.

The chain links TRBV2 to TRBJ1-4, with D maybe TRBD1 (5 bases). The CDR3 has 13 amino acids. CDR1 is SNHLY, CDR2 FYNNEI, per germline. The V end was cut by 7 bases, the J end by 5 bases, with 11 bases between. CDR3 loop: CASKFRENEKLFF. The CDR3 bases are TGTGCCAGCAAATTCAGGGAAAATGAAAAACTGTTTTTT.

This chain connects TRBV27 to TRBJ2-7; 7 bases map to TRBD2. Germline V gene lookup returns CDR1 MNHEY and CDR2 SMNVEV (reference sequence). There are 14 residues in the CDR3. J was trimmed by 4 bases and V by 4 bases; bases with no gene match: 7. The CDR3 is CASSSTSAAYEQYF. The CDR3 nucleotides are TGTGCCAGCAGTTCAACTAGCGCCGCGTACGAGCAGTACTTC.

The V gene is TRBV7-9, the J gene TRBJ1-2; TRBD1 aligns across 7 bases. This CDR3 has 16 amino acids. From germline, CDR1 is SEHNR and CDR2 FQNEAQ (reference sequence). The trim removed 6 bases at V and 2 bases at J, leaving 12 bases unmatched. Here the CDR3 reads CASSSGQSTSNYGYTF. CDR3 DNA: TGTGCCAGCAGTTCGGGACAGTCCACGTCCAACTATGGCTACACCTTC.

The rearrangement joins TRBV19 to TRBJ2-6; TRBD1 agrees at 8 bases. Losses at the gene ends were 3 bases for V and 0 bases for J; bases not matched to a gene: 13. This CDR3 spans 20 amino acids. The germline V gene encodes CDR1 LNHDA and CDR2 SQIVND (reference sequence). The CDR3 loop is CASSIRAAGGFPSGANVLTF. The DNA for the CDR3 is TGTGCCAGTAGTATCAGGGCGGCAGGGGGCTTTCCCTCTGGGGCCAACGTCCTGACTTTC.

Concerning this clone: At the DNA level, this CDR3 is encoded by other sequences in the same sample as well. CDR3 protein: CASSLSGSSYNEQFF. CDR3 DNA sequence: TGTGCCAGCAGCCTAAGCGGCAGCTCCTACAATGAGCAGTTCTTC. This chain joins TRBV13 and TRBJ2-1, with a weak D call TRBD2 (5 bases). This CDR3 contains 15 residues. The V and J ends lost 5 bases and 0 bases respectively, with 11 bases between them. Germline loops: CDR1 PRHDT, CDR2 FYEKMQ (reference sequence).

This sequence joins TRBV7-9 and TRBJ1-2; no reliable D call. V lost 4 bases to trimming and J lost 8 bases, with 14 bases between them. CDR3 length: 13 residues. CDR1 and CDR2 from the germline V gene are SEHNR and FQNEAQ (reference sequence). This chain's CDR3 is CASSSWAVGGYTF. CDR3 bases: TGTGCCAGCAGCTCTTGGGCTGTTGGCGGCTACACCTTC. Drawing the rest from reference TRBV7-9 and TRBJ1-2, the complete variable domain is DTGVSQNPRHKITKRGQNVTFRCDPISEHNRLYWYRQTLGQGPEFLTYFQNEAQLEKSRLLSDRFSAERPKGSFSTLEIQRTEQGDSAMYLCASSSWAVGGYTFGSGTRLTVV.

The chain combines TRBV27 with TRBJ2-1, with D hard to call. This CDR3 spans 14 amino acids. The V end was cut by 3 bases, the J end by 3 bases, with 9 bases between. Germline V gene lookup returns CDR1 MNHEY and CDR2 SMNVEV (reference sequence). The CDR3 sequence: CASSLRGVYNEQFF. The CDR3 coding sequence is TGTGCCAGCAGTTTGAGAGGAGTCTACAATGAGCAGTTCTTC.

This sequence joins TRBV9 and TRBJ1-2; 8 bases agree with TRBD1. In germline, CDR1 is SGDLS, CDR2 YYNGEE. The CDR3 is 14 amino acids. After removal of 2 bases from V and 4 bases from J, the junction contained 4 bases not matched to a gene. The CDR3 DNA follows: TGTGCCAGCAGCGTTGATCAGGGGGCCTATGGCTACACCTTC. Residues: CASSVDQGAYGYTF.

The V call is TRBV6-1, the J call TRBJ1-2; D unresolved. The CDR3 sequence is 15 residues long. Per the germline V gene, CDR1 is MNHNS and CDR2 is SASEGT. V lost 3 bases to trimming and J lost 8 bases, with 19 bases between them. The CDR3 loop is CASSDLRAGGGGYTF. The CDR3 DNA sequence: TGTGCCAGCAGTGACCTGAGGGCGGGTGGCGGCGGCTACACCTTC.

The CDR3 spells CASSRGGYNEQFF. CDR3 DNA: TGTGCCAGCAGCCGGGGAGGTTACAATGAGCAGTTCTTC. The chain uses TRBV28 and TRBJ2-1, with D possibly matching TRBD2 (6 bases). The germline V gene encodes CDR1 MDHEN and CDR2 SYDVKM. This CDR3 is 13 amino acids long. The ends were cut back, 6 bases at V and 4 bases at J, with 10 bases in the middle.

V gene TRBV19 combines with J gene TRBJ1-6; perhaps TRBD1 as D (6 bases). The CDR3 loop spans 14 amino acids. CDR1 LNHDA and CDR2 SQIVND come from the germline V gene (reference sequence). The V gene lost 5 bases and the J gene lost 3 bases, with 8 bases spanning the gap. The CDR3 sequence: CASSETGYNSPLHF. DNA of the CDR3: TGTGCCAGTAGTGAGACAGGCTATAATTCACCCCTCCACTTT. Together with reference TRBV19 and TRBJ1-6, the CDR3 gives the full variable domain: DGGITQSPKYLFRKEGQNVTLSCEQNLNHDAMYWYRQDPGQGLRLIYYSQIVNDFQKGDIAEGYSVSREKKESFPLTVTSAQKNPTAFYLCASSETGYNSPLHFGNGTRLTVT.

The V and J genes are TRBV18 and TRBJ1-5; TRBD1 matches 7 bases. The CDR3 spans 15 residues. The germline V gene has CDR1 KGHSH and CDR2 LQKENI. After removal of 3 bases from V and 0 bases from J, the junction contained 2 bases not matched to a gene. CDR3 DNA sequence: TGTGCCAGCTCACCGGGACAGTTTAGCAATCAGCCCCAGCATTTT. Translation: CASSPGQFSNQPQHF. The whole variable domain, remainder taken from reference TRBV18 and TRBJ1-5, is NAGVMQNPRHLVRRRGQEARLRCSPMKGHSHVYWYRQLPEEGLKFMVYLQKENIIDESGMPKERFSAEFPKEGPSILRIQQVVRGDSAAYFCASSPGQFSNQPQHFGDGTRLSIL.

This clone was counted a few times. The DNA of the CDR3 is TGTGCCAGCAGATACGTCGGGGGGGGTTCACCCCTCCACTTT. It translates to CASRYVGGGSPLHF. The J gene is TRBJ1-6, the V gene TRBV28; maybe TRBD1 (5 bases). This CDR3 is 14 amino acids long. In germline, CDR1 is MDHEN, CDR2 SYDVKM. Trimming stripped 6 bases from V and 9 bases from J, with 15 bases between. The whole variable domain, remainder taken from reference TRBV28 and TRBJ1-6, is DVKVTQSSRYLVKRTGEKVFLECVQDMDHENMFWYRQDPGLGLRLIYFSYDVKMKEKGDIPEGYSVSREKKERFSLILESASTNQTSMYLCASRYVGGGSPLHFGNGTRLTVT.